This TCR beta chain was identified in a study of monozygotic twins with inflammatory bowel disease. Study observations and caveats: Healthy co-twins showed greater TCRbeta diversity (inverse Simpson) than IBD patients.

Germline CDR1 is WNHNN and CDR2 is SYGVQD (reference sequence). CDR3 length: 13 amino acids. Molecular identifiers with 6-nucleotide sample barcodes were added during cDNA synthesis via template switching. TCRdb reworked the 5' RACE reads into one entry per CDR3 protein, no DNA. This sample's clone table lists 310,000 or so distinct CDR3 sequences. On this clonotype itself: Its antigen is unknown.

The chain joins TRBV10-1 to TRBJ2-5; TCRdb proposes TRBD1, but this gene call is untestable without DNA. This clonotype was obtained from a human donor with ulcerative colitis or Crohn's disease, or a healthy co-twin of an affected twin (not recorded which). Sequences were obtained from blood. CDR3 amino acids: CASSENPGLTQYF.